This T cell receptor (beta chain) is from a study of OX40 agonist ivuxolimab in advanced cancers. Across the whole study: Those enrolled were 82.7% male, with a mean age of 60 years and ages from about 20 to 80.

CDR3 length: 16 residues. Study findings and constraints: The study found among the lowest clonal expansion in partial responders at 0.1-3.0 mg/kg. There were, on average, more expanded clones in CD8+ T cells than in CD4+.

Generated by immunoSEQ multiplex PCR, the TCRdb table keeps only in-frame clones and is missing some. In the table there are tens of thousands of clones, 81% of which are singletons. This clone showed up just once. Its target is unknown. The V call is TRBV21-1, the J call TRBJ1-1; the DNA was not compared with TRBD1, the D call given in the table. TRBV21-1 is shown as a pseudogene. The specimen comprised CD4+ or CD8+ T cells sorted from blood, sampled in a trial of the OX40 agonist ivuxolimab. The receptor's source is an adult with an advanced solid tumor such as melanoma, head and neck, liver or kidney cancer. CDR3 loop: CAGPARDSPLNTEAFF. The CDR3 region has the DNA TGTGCCGGGCCGGCCCGTGACAGTCCTCTGAACACTGAAGCTTTCTTT.